Shown below are 5 T cell receptor beta chains from a single sample sequenced in a study of human CD8 memory T cell subsets. The term TPEX covered CCR7+ PD-1+ TIGIT+ early memory CD8+ T cells that had exhausted-like traits. Investigators built TCR beta libraries using UMI-labeled 5' RACE. With the 5' RACE reads reprocessed, TCRdb shows one record per CDR3 protein and no DNA. The sample has some 10,000 distinct CDR3 sequences, and its top ten clones hold 20%. The sequenced sample consisted of CD8+ T cells from PBMCs. The receptors come from a human donor in good health.

The chain uses TRBV6-2 or TRBV6-3 and TRBJ2-1; checking the TCRdb D call of TRBD1 is not possible without DNA. Germline V lookup: CDR1 MNHEY, CDR2 SVGEGT. The CDR3 is made up of 14 amino acids. The chain's CDR3 is CASSFEGGDNEQFF.

V and J are TRBV2 and TRBJ1-2. The length of the CDR3 is 15 residues. The germline gives CDR1 SNHLY, CDR2 FYNNEI. CDR3 in amino acids: CASSEALEDVEGYTF. Variable domain in full (rest from reference TRBV2 and TRBJ1-2): EPEVTQTPSHQVTQMGQEVILRCVPISNHLYFYWYRQILGQKVEFLVSFYNNEISEKSEIFDDQFSVERPDGSNFTLKIRSTKLEDSAMYFCASSEALEDVEGYTFGSGTRLTVV.

By frequency, this clonotype registers medium-sized. The CDR3 here is CASSDLTEAFF. V is TRBV10-2 and J is TRBJ1-1. The germline gives CDR1 WSHSY, CDR2 SAAADI. The CDR3 loop spans 11 amino acids.

The chain carries TRBV12-3 or TRBV12-4 and TRBJ2-7; TCRdb proposes TRBD2, but this gene call is untestable without DNA. The CDR3 sequence is 15 residues long. The CDR3 is CASSFSSGRGYEQYF.

This chain uses TRBV20-1 with TRBJ2-7; TCRdb names TRBD2, which stays unverified in the absence of DNA. The germline CDR1 and CDR2 sequences are DFQATT and SNEGSKA (reference sequence). The CDR3 is 14 amino acids. CDR3 in amino acids: CSARRASISYEQYF.